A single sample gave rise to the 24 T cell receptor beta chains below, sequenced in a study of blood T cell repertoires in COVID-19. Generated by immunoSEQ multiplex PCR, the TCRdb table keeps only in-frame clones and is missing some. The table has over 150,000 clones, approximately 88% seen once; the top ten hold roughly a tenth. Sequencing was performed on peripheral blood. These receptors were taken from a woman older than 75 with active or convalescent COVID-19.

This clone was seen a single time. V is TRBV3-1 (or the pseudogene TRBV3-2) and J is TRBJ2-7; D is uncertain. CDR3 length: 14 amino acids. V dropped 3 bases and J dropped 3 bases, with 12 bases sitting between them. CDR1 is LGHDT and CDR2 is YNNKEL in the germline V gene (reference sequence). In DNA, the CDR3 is TGTGCCAGCAGCCAGGGCCCCGGTGTCTACGAGCAGTACTTC. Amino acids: CASSQGPGVYEQYF.

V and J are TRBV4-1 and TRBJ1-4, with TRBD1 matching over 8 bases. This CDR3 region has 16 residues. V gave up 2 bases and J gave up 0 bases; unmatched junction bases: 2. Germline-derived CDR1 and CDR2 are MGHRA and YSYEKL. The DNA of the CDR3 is TGCGCCAGCAGCCAAACAGGGGGGTCAACTAATGAAAAACTGTTTTTT. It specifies CASSQTGGSTNEKLFF.

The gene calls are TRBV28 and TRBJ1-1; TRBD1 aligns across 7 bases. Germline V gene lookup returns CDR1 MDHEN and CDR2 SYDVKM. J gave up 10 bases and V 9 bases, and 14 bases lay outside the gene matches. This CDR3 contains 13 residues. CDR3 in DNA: TGTGCCAGTCAAGGGGGCGGGACCGCTCCAGCTTTCTTT. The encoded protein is CASQGGGTAPAFF.

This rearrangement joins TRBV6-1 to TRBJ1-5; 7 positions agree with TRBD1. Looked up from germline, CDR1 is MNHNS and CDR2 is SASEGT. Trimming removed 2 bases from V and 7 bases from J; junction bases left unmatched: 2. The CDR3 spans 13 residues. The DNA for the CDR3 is TGTGCCAGCAGTGAAAGGGGGCCCCAGCCCCAGCATTTT. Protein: CASSERGPQPQHF.

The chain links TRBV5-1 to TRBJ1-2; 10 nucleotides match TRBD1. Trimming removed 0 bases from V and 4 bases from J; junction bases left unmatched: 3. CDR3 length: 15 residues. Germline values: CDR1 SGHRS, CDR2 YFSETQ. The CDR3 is CASSLEGQGSYGYTF. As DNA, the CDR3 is TGCGCCAGCAGCTTGGAGGGACAGGGGAGCTATGGCTACACCTTC.

In DNA, the CDR3 is TGTGCCAGTAGTATCGGGACAGGCGAGACCGGGGAGCTGTTTTTT. Protein: CASSIGTGETGELFF. The V and J genes are TRBV19 and TRBJ2-2; 8 nucleotides align to TRBD1. Trimming cost V 3 bases and J 5 bases; bases outside gene matches: 5. CDR1 LNHDA and CDR2 SQIVND come from the germline V gene (reference sequence). The CDR3 runs 15 residues. The whole variable domain, remainder taken from reference TRBV19 and TRBJ2-2, is DGGITQSPKYLFRKEGQNVTLSCEQNLNHDAMYWYRQDPGQGLRLIYYSQIVNDFQKGDIAEGYSVSREKKESFPLTVTSAQKNPTAFYLCASSIGTGETGELFFGEGSRLTVL.

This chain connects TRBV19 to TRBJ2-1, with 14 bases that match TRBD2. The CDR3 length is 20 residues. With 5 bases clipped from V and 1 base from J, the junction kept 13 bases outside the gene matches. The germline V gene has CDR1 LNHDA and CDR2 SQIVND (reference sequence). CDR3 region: CASSPTPGLAGAASYNEQFF. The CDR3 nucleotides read TGTGCCAGTAGTCCCACCCCGGGACTAGCGGGGGCAGCATCCTACAATGAGCAGTTCTTC.

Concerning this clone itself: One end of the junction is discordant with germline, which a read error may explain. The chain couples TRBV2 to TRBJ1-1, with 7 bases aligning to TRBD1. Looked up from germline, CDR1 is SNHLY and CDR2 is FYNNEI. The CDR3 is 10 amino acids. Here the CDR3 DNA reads TGTGCCAGCGGACCCATAGGGACAGACTTT. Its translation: CASGPIGTDF.

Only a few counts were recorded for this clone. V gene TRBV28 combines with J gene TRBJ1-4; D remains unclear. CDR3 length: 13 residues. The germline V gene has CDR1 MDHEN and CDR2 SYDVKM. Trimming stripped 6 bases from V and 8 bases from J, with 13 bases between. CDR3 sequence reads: CASRRPRQEKLFF. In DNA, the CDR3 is TGTGCCAGCAGGAGGCCGAGGCAAGAAAAACTGTTTTTT.

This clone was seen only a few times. CDR3 loop: CASSQDEGGRSNEQFF. The CDR3 nucleotides are TGCGCCAGCAGCCAAGATGAGGGGGGGCGATCGAATGAGCAGTTCTTC. J is TRBJ2-1 and V is TRBV4-3; a possible D gene is TRBD2 (7 bases). The CDR3 sequence is 16 residues long. In germline, CDR1 is LGHNA, CDR2 YSLEER. V lost 0 bases and J lost 7, with 16 bases in between.

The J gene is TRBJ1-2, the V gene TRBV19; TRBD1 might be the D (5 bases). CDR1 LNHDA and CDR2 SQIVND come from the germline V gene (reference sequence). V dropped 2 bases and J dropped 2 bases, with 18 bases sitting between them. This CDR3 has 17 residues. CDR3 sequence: CASSIRERGMRNYGYTF. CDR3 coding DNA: TGTGCCAGTAGTATAAGAGAAAGGGGTATGCGGAACTATGGCTACACCTTC.

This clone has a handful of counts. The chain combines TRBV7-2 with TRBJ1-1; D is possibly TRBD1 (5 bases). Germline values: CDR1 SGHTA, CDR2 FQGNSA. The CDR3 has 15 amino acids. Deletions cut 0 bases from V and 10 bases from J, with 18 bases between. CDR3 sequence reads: CASSLAVPGEFVAFF. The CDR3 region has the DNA TGTGCCAGCAGCTTAGCGGTTCCGGGGGAGTTTGTAGCTTTCTTT.

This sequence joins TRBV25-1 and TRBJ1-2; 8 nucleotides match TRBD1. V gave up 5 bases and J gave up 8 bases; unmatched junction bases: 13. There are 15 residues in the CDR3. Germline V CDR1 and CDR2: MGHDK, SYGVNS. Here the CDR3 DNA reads TGTGCCAGCAGTCCGTGGACAGGGAAGGAGGAAGGCTACACCTTC. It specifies CASSPWTGKEEGYTF.

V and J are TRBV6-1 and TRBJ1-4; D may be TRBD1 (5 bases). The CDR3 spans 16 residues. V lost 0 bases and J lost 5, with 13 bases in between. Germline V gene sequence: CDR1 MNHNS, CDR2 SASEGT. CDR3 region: CASSEALFQGNEKLFF. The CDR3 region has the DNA TGTGCCAGCAGTGAAGCGCTTTTTCAGGGAAATGAAAAACTGTTTTTT.

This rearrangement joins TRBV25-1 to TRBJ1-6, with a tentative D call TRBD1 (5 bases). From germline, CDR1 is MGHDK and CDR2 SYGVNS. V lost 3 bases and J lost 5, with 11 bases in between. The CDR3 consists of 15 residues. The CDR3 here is CASSDGAGNNSPLHF. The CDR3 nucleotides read TGTGCCAGCAGTGATGGGGCAGGGAATAATTCACCCCTCCACTTT. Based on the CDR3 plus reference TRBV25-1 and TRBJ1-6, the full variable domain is EADIYQTPRYLVIGTGKKITLECSQTMGHDKMYWYQQDPGMELHLIHYSYGVNSTEKGDLSSESTVSRIRTEHFPLTLESARPSHTSQYLCASSDGAGNNSPLHFGNGTRLTVT.

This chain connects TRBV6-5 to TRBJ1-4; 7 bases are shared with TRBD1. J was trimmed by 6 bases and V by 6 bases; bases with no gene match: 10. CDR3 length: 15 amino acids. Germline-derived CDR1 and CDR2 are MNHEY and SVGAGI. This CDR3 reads CASRGRGEGYEKLFF. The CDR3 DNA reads TGTGCCAGCAGGGGCAGGGGGGAAGGCTATGAAAAACTGTTTTTT.

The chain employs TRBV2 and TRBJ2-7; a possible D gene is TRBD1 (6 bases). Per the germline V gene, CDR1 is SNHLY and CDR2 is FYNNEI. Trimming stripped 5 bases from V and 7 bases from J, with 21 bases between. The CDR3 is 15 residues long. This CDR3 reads CASSYPPDSGGEQYF. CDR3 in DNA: TGTGCCAGCAGTTACCCACCGGACAGTGGTGGAGAGCAGTACTTC.

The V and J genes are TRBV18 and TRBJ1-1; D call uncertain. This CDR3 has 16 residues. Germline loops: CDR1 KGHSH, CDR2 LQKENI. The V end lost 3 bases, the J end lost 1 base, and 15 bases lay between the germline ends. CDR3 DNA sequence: TGTGCCAGCTCACCGCTACTCTCTGCGGGGAACACTGAAGCTTTCTTT. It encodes CASSPLLSAGNTEAFF.

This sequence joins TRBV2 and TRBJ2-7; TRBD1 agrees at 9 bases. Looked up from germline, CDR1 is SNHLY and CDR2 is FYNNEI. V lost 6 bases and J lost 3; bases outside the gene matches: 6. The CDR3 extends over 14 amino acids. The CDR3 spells CASSPDRGNYEQYF. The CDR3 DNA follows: TGTGCCAGCAGCCCCGACAGGGGGAACTACGAGCAGTACTTC.

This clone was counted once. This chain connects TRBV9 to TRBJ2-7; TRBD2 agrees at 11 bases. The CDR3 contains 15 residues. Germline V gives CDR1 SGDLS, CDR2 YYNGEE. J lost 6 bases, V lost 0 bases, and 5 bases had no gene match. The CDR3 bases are TGTGCCAGCAGCGTAGCCCCGACTAGCGGGGCCGAGCAGTACTTC. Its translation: CASSVAPTSGAEQYF.

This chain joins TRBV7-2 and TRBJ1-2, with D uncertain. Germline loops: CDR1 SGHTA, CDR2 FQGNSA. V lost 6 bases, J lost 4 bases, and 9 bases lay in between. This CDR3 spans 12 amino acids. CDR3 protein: CASSFSLYGYTF. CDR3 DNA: TGTGCCAGCAGTTTCTCCCTCTATGGCTACACCTTC.

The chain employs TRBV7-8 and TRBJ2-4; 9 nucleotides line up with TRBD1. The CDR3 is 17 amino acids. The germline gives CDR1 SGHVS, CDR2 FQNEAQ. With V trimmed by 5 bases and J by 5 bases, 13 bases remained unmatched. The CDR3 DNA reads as TGTGCCAGCAGCGGCCACCGGGACAGGGACGAAGAAAACATTCAGTACTTC. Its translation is CASSGHRDRDEENIQYF.

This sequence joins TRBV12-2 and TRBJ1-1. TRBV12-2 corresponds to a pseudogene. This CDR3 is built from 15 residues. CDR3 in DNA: TGTGCAAGTCGCTCCTCGTTTGAGGGGAACACTGAAGCTTTCTTT. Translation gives CASRSSFEGNTEAFF.

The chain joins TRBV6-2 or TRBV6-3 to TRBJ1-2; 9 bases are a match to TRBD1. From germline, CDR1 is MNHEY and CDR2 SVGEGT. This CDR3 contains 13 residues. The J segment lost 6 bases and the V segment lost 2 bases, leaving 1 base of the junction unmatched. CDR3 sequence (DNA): TGTGCCAGCAGTTACGGACAGGGGAATGGCTACACCTTC. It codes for CASSYGQGNGYTF.